One and the same sample provided the 21 T cell receptor beta chains below, sequenced in a study of T cells expressing NK-cell markers. TCRdb reanalyzed the 5' RACE reads and collapses them to one entry per CDR3 protein, without DNA. This listing includes fewer than 400,000 distinct CDR3 sequences. Sequencing used blood T cells: a sorted CD56 or NKG2C T cell subset, CD4+ or CD8+ T cells, or bulk PBMC T cells (not recorded which). The receptors derive from a woman in her fifties or sixties in good health.

The chain couples TRBV19 to TRBJ1-4; TCRdb's assignment of TRBD1 cannot be checked, as there is no DNA. Germline V gene sequence: CDR1 LNHDA, CDR2 SQIVND (reference sequence). This CDR3 comprises 15 residues. The CDR3 is CASSMGDRHGEKLFF.

The CDR3 region is CASARWVYNEQFF. The V gene is TRBV27, the J gene TRBJ2-1. This CDR3 contains 13 residues. CDR1 MNHEY and CDR2 SMNVEV come from the germline V gene (reference sequence).

This chain joins TRBV5-1 and TRBJ2-7; TCRdb names TRBD1, which stays unverified in the absence of DNA. Germline loops: CDR1 SGHRS, CDR2 YFSETQ. There are 14 residues in the CDR3. CDR3 sequence: CASSSRGAYYEQYF.

The chain's CDR3 is CASSLGDLRADTQYF. The V gene is TRBV12-3 or TRBV12-4, the J gene TRBJ2-3; TCRdb lists TRBD2, though no DNA is available to test this call. The CDR3 length is 15 residues.

The chain has TRBV27 and TRBJ2-7. In germline, CDR1 is MNHEY, CDR2 SMNVEV (reference sequence). The CDR3 is made up of 14 amino acids. The CDR3 loop is CASSIDGKIYEQYF.

This chain joins TRBV7-2 and TRBJ2-4; TCRdb gives TRBD1 as the D gene, but with no DNA this cannot be confirmed. Germline values: CDR1 SGHTA, CDR2 FQGNSA. CDR3 length: 15 amino acids. The CDR3 loop is CASSWRDLAKNIQYF.

The chain recombines TRBV6-1 with TRBJ2-2; the TCRdb D gene call, TRBD1, has no DNA to confirm it. The germline gives CDR1 MNHNS, CDR2 SASEGT. The CDR3 runs to 15 residues. The CDR3: CASRPGETNTGELFF.

The chain carries TRBV12-3 or TRBV12-4 and TRBJ1-1; TCRdb returns TRBD1, unconfirmable since there is no DNA. The CDR3 has 15 residues. This chain's CDR3 is CASSPRYFTGQQAFF.

The genes are TRBV12-3 or TRBV12-4 and TRBJ2-1; TCRdb calls TRBD1, which cannot be checked without DNA. The CDR3 has 15 amino acids. CDR3 residues: CASRPTSRAVNEQFF.

The chain combines TRBV5-1 with TRBJ2-5; without DNA, the TCRdb call of TRBD2 cannot be checked. There are 15 residues in the CDR3. The germline V gene has CDR1 SGHRS and CDR2 YFSETQ. CDR3 sequence reads: CASSLGAGVEETQYF.

The chain uses TRBV7-9 and TRBJ2-1. The length of the CDR3 is 14 residues. In germline, CDR1 is SEHNR, CDR2 FQNEAQ (reference sequence). The chain's CDR3 is CASMDRGSYNEQFF.

This chain uses TRBV19 with TRBJ2-5; the D gene TCRdb calls, TRBD1, cannot be checked with no DNA. Germline V gene data show CDR1 as LNHDA and CDR2 as SQIVND (reference sequence). This CDR3 has 15 residues. The CDR3 loop reads CASSAGQATRETQYF.

J is TRBJ1-4 and V is TRBV15; as DNA is missing, the TRBD1 call by TCRdb cannot be tested. Looked up from germline, CDR1 is LNHNV and CDR2 is YYDKDF (reference sequence). This CDR3 is built from 17 residues. The CDR3: CATSRGTGGATNEKLFF.

This chain's CDR3 is CSLSSGNTIYF. The rearrangement links TRBV29-1 to TRBJ1-3. Looked up from germline, CDR1 is SQVTM and CDR2 is ANQGSEA. This CDR3 is 11 amino acids long.

V gene TRBV12-3 or TRBV12-4 combines with J gene TRBJ2-5; TCRdb selects TRBD1, and the lack of DNA leaves this call unchecked. The CDR3 is 14 residues long. This CDR3 reads CASSLGGSQETQYF.

The chain carries TRBV3-1 and TRBJ2-1; TCRdb's D call, TRBD2, is unchecked because there is no DNA. CDR3 length equals 15 residues. In germline, CDR1 is LGHDT, CDR2 YNNKEL (reference sequence). CDR3 protein: CASSDVSGRVGEQFF.

The V gene is TRBV20-1, the J gene TRBJ2-1; the TRBD2 assignment by TCRdb is unverifiable without DNA. The CDR3 consists of 23 residues. Germline lookup yields CDR1 DFQATT and CDR2 SNEGSKA (reference sequence). CDR3: CSARAQPSRTSGRALKSYNEQFF.

The chain employs TRBV10-1 and TRBJ2-3. CDR3 size: 15 residues. Germline V gives CDR1 WNHNN, CDR2 SYGVQD (reference sequence). CDR3 amino acids: CASSESLLATDTQYF.

The CDR3: CASSFRDSGGEQYF. The rearrangement uses TRBV5-1 and TRBJ2-7; the D call of TRBD2 rests on TCRdb alone, since no DNA is present to check it. Germline CDR1 is SGHRS and CDR2 is YFSETQ. The CDR3 has 14 amino acids.

The chain recombines TRBV7-9 with TRBJ2-1; checking the TCRdb D call of TRBD2 is not possible without DNA. The V gene's germline CDR1 is SEHNR and CDR2 FQNEAQ (reference sequence). The CDR3 sequence is 16 residues long. CDR3 sequence: CASSLGLAGVPGEQFF.

The V gene is TRBV29-1, the J gene TRBJ1-2. The CDR3 is 13 residues long. Germline loops: CDR1 SQVTM, CDR2 ANQGSEA. The CDR3 region is CSVEAHKLSGYTF.